These 31 T cell receptor beta chains share one sample of origin, sequenced in a study of identical twins. TCRdb independently ran MiXCR on the 5' RACE reads; one entry per CDR3 protein. The table shows approximately 220,000 distinct CDR3 sequences, with 7.5% occurring only once. The sample was also reused in another study, on yellow fever vaccine responses in identical twins.

Sequenced: memory (CD45RO+) T cells sorted from blood. These receptors originate from a young woman in good health.

The V gene is TRBV20-1, the J gene TRBJ2-3; TRBD2 matches 7 bases. CDR3 length: 15 residues. CDR1 and CDR2 from the germline V gene are DFQATT and SNEGSKA (reference sequence). V lost 3 bases to trimming and J lost 0 bases; unmatched junction nucleotides: 6. The CDR3 DNA reads as TGCAGTGCTAGGGGCGGGAGTCATAGCACAGATACGCAGTATTTT. Protein product: CSARGGSHSTDTQYF.

This clonotype was seen at least ten times. V usage is TRBV7-2 and J usage is TRBJ1-2; 10 bases fit TRBD1. The junction had 8 bases not matched to a gene; V was cut back by 5 bases and J by 8 bases. The CDR3 runs 14 residues. Germline V CDR1 and CDR2: SGHTA, FQGNSA. CDR3 nucleotides: TGTGCCAGCAGCGCCGGACAGGGGGAAGGCGGCTACACCTTC. Amino acid sequence: CASSAGQGEGGYTF.

This clonotype was counted only a few times. CDR3 region: CASSQTSSLTKNIQYF. The CDR3, as DNA: TGTGCCAGCAGCCAGACTAGCAGTCTAACCAAAAACATTCAGTACTTC. The chain couples TRBV3-1 to TRBJ2-4, with 7 nucleotides matching TRBD2. The CDR3 is 16 residues long. Germline lookup yields CDR1 LGHDT and CDR2 YNNKEL (reference sequence). V gave up 3 bases and J gave up 2 bases; unmatched junction bases: 7.

This clonotype was detected ten times or more. V gene TRBV20-1 combines with J gene TRBJ2-1; 10 bases line up with TRBD2. Germline-derived CDR1 and CDR2 are DFQATT and SNEGSKA (reference sequence). The CDR3 is 15 amino acids. V lost 3 bases to trimming and J lost 4 bases; unmatched junction nucleotides: 6. CDR3 DNA sequence: TGCAGTGCTAGGAAAAGCGGGAGGGTTTACAATGAGCAGTTCTTC. Its protein product is CSARKSGRVYNEQFF.

The chain uses TRBV6-1 and TRBJ1-4, with D possibly TRBD1 on 5 matching bases. The germline V and J ends were trimmed by 6 bases and 1 base, with 12 bases remaining between them. Germline values: CDR1 MNHNS, CDR2 SASEGT. CDR3 length equals 15 residues. Here the CDR3 reads CASSPTGGTNEKLFF. CDR3 in DNA: TGTGCCAGCAGCCCCACGGGGGGAACTAATGAAAAACTGTTTTTT.

The table lists this clonotype with many counts. The rearrangement joins TRBV7-9 to TRBJ1-5, with D unclear. Per germline, CDR1 SEHNR and CDR2 FQNEAQ (reference sequence). V dropped 5 bases and J dropped 4 bases, with 9 bases sitting between them. The CDR3 has 13 amino acids. CDR3 region: CASSETQNQPQHF. In DNA form, the CDR3 reads TGTGCCAGCAGCGAGACGCAGAATCAGCCCCAGCATTTT.

The chain carries TRBV20-1 and TRBJ2-2; D ambiguous. The CDR3 length is 13 residues. Trimming cost V 0 bases and J 5 bases, with 7 bases left between them. From germline, CDR1 is DFQATT and CDR2 SNEGSKA (reference sequence). DNA of the CDR3: TGCAGTGCTAGAGATCTAGGGACCGGGGAGCTGTTTTTT. Residues: CSARDLGTGELFF.

This clonotype was detected ten times or more. This chain connects TRBV28 to TRBJ2-3; TRBD1 aligns across 9 bases. The CDR3 has 15 amino acids. In germline, CDR1 is MDHEN, CDR2 SYDVKM. V was pared by 3 bases and J by 4 bases, with 5 bases of the junction left unmatched. The CDR3 loop reads CASSFPGQGPDTQYF. In DNA form, the CDR3 reads TGTGCCAGCAGTTTCCCCGGACAGGGGCCAGATACGCAGTATTTT.

This clonotype was picked up many times. This sequence joins TRBV3-1 and TRBJ1-1, with D possibly being TRBD1 (6 bases). The CDR3 extends over 13 amino acids. Trimming removed 1 base at V and 7 bases at J, with 10 bases between. CDR1 LGHDT and CDR2 YNNKEL come from the germline V gene (reference sequence). CDR3 sequence (DNA): TGTGCCAGCAGCCAAGGAGGGACAAGTGAAGCTTTCTTT. Amino acid sequence: CASSQGGTSEAFF.

Only a few counts were recorded for this clonotype. The chain employs TRBV5-1 and TRBJ2-5; D possibly corresponds to TRBD1 (5 bases). This CDR3 has 15 residues. Germline lookup yields CDR1 SGHRS and CDR2 YFSETQ. The V end lost 3 bases, the J end lost 2 bases, and 14 bases lay between the germline ends. CDR3 sequence reads: CASSYRQKTQETQYF. CDR3 sequence (DNA): TGCGCCAGCAGCTACCGACAGAAGACACAAGAGACCCAGTACTTC.

The CDR3 DNA follows: TGCGCCAGCGAGACCTACAGAAGGAAAAACATTCAGTACTTC. Residues: CASETYRRKNIQYF. The V and J genes are TRBV5-1 and TRBJ2-4; D unresolved. The V end was cut by 7 bases, the J end by 4 bases, with 15 bases between. The germline V gene has CDR1 SGHRS and CDR2 YFSETQ. The CDR3 extends over 14 amino acids. Supplemented by reference TRBV5-1 and TRBJ2-4, the full variable domain reads KAGVTQTPRYLIKTRGQQVTLSCSPISGHRSVSWYQQTPGQGLQFLFEYFSETQRNKGNFPGRFSGRQFSNSRSEMNVSTLELGDSALYLCASETYRRKNIQYFGAGTRLSVL.

Ten or more counts support this clonotype. The CDR3 DNA sequence: TGTGCCAGCTCACCACCCAACAGGGGACGGGAACAAAAGATCTACGAGCAGTACTTC. Its translation: CASSPPNRGREQKIYEQYF. The gene calls are TRBV18 and TRBJ2-7, with TRBD1 matching 7 bases. This CDR3 comprises 19 residues. V shed 0 bases, J shed 3 bases, and the junction held 17 bases outside the gene matches. CDR1 KGHSH and CDR2 LQKENI come from the germline V gene.

This clonotype was picked up a small number of times. This chain joins TRBV5-1 and TRBJ2-1, with 8 bases lining up with TRBD2. CDR1 is SGHRS, CDR2 YFSETQ, per germline. CDR3 length equals 16 residues. Trimming removed 0 bases from V and 0 bases from J; junction bases left unmatched: 2. The CDR3: CASSLDRGGSYNEQFF. The CDR3 DNA follows: TGCGCCAGCAGCTTGGATCGGGGGGGCTCCTACAATGAGCAGTTCTTC.

Only a few counts were recorded for this clonotype. This sequence joins TRBV6-2 or TRBV6-3 and TRBJ2-7, with 9 bases fitting TRBD2. The junction had 2 bases not matched to a gene; V was cut back by 6 bases and J by 2 bases. CDR3 size: 13 residues. Looked up from germline, CDR1 is MNHEY and CDR2 is SVGEGT. The CDR3 is CASRPSGAYEQYF. The CDR3 DNA is TGTGCCAGCAGACCTAGCGGGGCCTACGAGCAGTACTTC.

This clonotype was detected ten times or more. V is TRBV12-3 or TRBV12-4 and J is TRBJ2-5, with D unresolved. V dropped 1 base and J dropped 5 bases, with 14 bases sitting between them. There are 15 residues in the CDR3. As DNA, the CDR3 is TGTGCCAGCAGTTTAGGACTCTCGACGCGGGAGACCCAGTACTTC. This codes for CASSLGLSTRETQYF.

The table lists this clonotype with a few counts. This chain joins TRBV11-2 and TRBJ2-2; 8 bases agree with TRBD2. V was clipped by 2 bases and J by 6 bases; unmatched bases: 14. This CDR3 region has 18 residues. Germline-derived CDR1 and CDR2 are SGHAT and FQNNGV. Here the CDR3 DNA reads TGTGCCAGCAGCTTAAAGGGAGGCTTAGCGGGGACTTCCGGGGAGCTGTTTTTT. Translation gives CASSLKGGLAGTSGELFF.

This clonotype was found many times. V usage is TRBV7-2 and J usage is TRBJ2-4, with D possibly being TRBD1 (5 bases). This CDR3 region has 13 residues. V was trimmed by 2 bases and J by 6 bases, leaving 8 bases between them. Looked up from germline, CDR1 is SGHTA and CDR2 is FQGNSA. The CDR3, as DNA: TGTGCCAGCAGCTTACCAGGGTTAAACATTCAGTACTTC. Its translation is CASSLPGLNIQYF.

This clonotype was observed a handful of times. The chain couples TRBV12-3 or TRBV12-4 to TRBJ2-3; D uncertain. The ends were cut back, 4 bases at V and 1 base at J, with 12 bases in the middle. This CDR3 has 15 amino acids. The CDR3 spells CASSSGVRGTDTQYF. The CDR3 DNA follows: TGTGCCAGCAGTTCTGGGGTAAGGGGCACAGATACGCAGTATTTT.

The V gene is TRBV5-5, the J gene TRBJ1-5; maybe TRBD1 (6 bases). CDR3 length: 17 residues. The germline gives CDR1 SGHKS, CDR2 YYEKEE (reference sequence). The V gene lost 4 bases and the J gene lost 3 bases, with 20 bases spanning the gap. The CDR3 loop is CASSARDTHSFNQPQHF. The CDR3 region has the DNA TGTGCCAGCAGCGCCCGGGACACCCATTCCTTCAATCAGCCCCAGCATTTT. Drawing the rest from reference TRBV5-5 and TRBJ1-5, the complete variable domain is DAGVTQSPTHLIKTRGQQVTLRCSPISGHKSVSWYQQVLGQGPQFIFQYYEKEERGRGNFPDRFSARQFPNYSSELNVNALLLGDSALYLCASSARDTHSFNQPQHFGDGTRLSIL.

This clonotype was picked up many times. The chain is built from TRBV18 and TRBJ2-7, with TRBD1 as a possible D gene (5 bases). Per germline, CDR1 KGHSH and CDR2 LQKENI. This CDR3 has 14 amino acids. The germline V and J ends were trimmed by 1 base and 2 bases, with 9 bases remaining between them. DNA of the CDR3: TGTGCCAGCTCACCACAGGGGATAGCCTACGAGCAGTACTTC. As protein: CASSPQGIAYEQYF.

This clonotype was recorded many times. The rearrangement uses TRBV12-3 or TRBV12-4 and TRBJ2-5; 11 nucleotides align to TRBD2. J lost 10 bases, V lost 6 bases, and 10 bases had no gene match. There are 14 residues in the CDR3. The CDR3 DNA is TGTGCCAGCAGCACTAGCGGGGGAGCAAGGGACCAGTACTTC. It yields the protein CASSTSGGARDQYF.

V usage is TRBV27 and J usage is TRBJ2-2, with unresolved D. Germline V gives CDR1 MNHEY, CDR2 SMNVEV (reference sequence). Trimming took 1 base from V and 1 from J, leaving 10 bases between them. The CDR3 contains 16 residues. Here the CDR3 DNA reads TGTGCCAGCAGTTTATACCCGAGTGGGAACACCGGGGAGCTGTTTTTT. Amino acid sequence: CASSLYPSGNTGELFF.

The rearrangement uses TRBV27 and TRBJ2-4; D is uncertain. The CDR3 is 14 amino acids. V was clipped by 3 bases and J by 2 bases, with 8 bases between them. The germline V gene has CDR1 MNHEY and CDR2 SMNVEV (reference sequence). CDR3 residues: CASSLTASKNIQYF. CDR3 nucleotides: TGTGCCAGCAGTTTGACTGCGTCCAAAAACATTCAGTACTTC.

This clonotype was seen only a few times. This sequence joins TRBV5-1 and TRBJ2-7; 8 nucleotides agree with TRBD1. J gave up 1 base and V 7 bases, and 7 bases lay outside the gene matches. CDR1 and CDR2 (germline): SGHRS, YFSETQ. This CDR3 contains 14 residues. Written as DNA, the CDR3 is TGCGCCAGCGCCGGAACAGGGGGTTCCTACGAGCAGTACTTC. Translation: CASAGTGGSYEQYF.

This clonotype was counted ten times or more. V usage is TRBV5-1 and J usage is TRBJ2-4; no reliable D call. This CDR3 is 15 amino acids long. Trimming took 6 bases from V and 1 from J, leaving 14 bases between them. Germline V gives CDR1 SGHRS, CDR2 YFSETQ. CDR3 in amino acids: CASTFGDRAKNIQYF. CDR3 nucleotides: TGCGCCAGCACTTTTGGGGATCGGGCCAAAAACATTCAGTACTTC.

There are many counts of this clonotype. This chain links TRBV12-3 or TRBV12-4 with TRBJ2-3, with D tentatively TRBD2 (6 bases). Trimming took 5 bases from V and 0 from J, leaving 15 bases between them. The CDR3 totals 16 residues. This CDR3 is CASSLAGRGSTDTQYF. In nucleotides, the CDR3 is TGTGCCAGCAGTCTGGCTGGGCGGGGTAGCACAGATACGCAGTATTTT.

The sample holds many counts of this clonotype. The rearrangement joins TRBV7-8 to TRBJ2-1; D gene uncertain. V lost 2 bases and J 9 bases, leaving 5 bases between the germline ends. The CDR3 runs 11 residues. Germline lookup yields CDR1 SGHVS and CDR2 FQNEAQ. For the CDR3, the DNA is TGTGCCAGCAGCTTATCCAGTGAGCAGTTCTTC. Residues: CASSLSSEQFF.

In this sample, this clonotype turned up a few times. This chain uses TRBV28 with TRBJ1-1; no clear D. Germline CDR1 reads MDHEN; CDR2 reads SYDVKM. The CDR3 contains 13 residues. V lost 3 bases and J lost 7, with 12 bases in between. The CDR3 loop reads CASSFLQAVEAFF. Here the CDR3 DNA reads TGTGCCAGCAGTTTTCTGCAGGCTGTTGAAGCTTTCTTT.

This clonotype was seen ten or more times. This sequence joins TRBV3-1 and TRBJ2-5; TRBD2 aligns across 7 bases. The CDR3 has 15 residues. Germline assignment: CDR1 LGHDT and CDR2 YNNKEL (reference sequence). Trimming at V came to 0 bases and at J to 2 bases, leaving 3 bases not matched to a gene. The CDR3 nucleotides are TGTGCCAGCAGCCAAGATGGACTAGGACAAGAGACCCAGTACTTC. Translation: CASSQDGLGQETQYF.

This clonotype has just a few counts. CDR3 sequence (DNA): TGTGCCAGCAGTTTGACCACGGACAGCCCCTCTGGGGCCAACGTCCTGACTTTC. It encodes CASSLTTDSPSGANVLTF. The rearrangement joins TRBV27 to TRBJ2-6, with D perhaps TRBD1 (6 bases). Germline values: CDR1 MNHEY, CDR2 SMNVEV (reference sequence). Trimming removed 3 bases from V and 0 bases from J, with 15 bases in between. The CDR3 length is 18 residues.

The gene calls are TRBV18 and TRBJ2-7; 8 bases are a match to TRBD1. CDR3 size: 15 residues. Germline V gives CDR1 KGHSH, CDR2 LQKENI. Trimming cost V 3 bases and J 1 base; bases outside gene matches: 5. Here the CDR3 DNA reads TGTGCCAGCTCACCTCCAACAGGGGGGTCCTACGAGCAGTACTTC. It encodes CASSPPTGGSYEQYF.